The T cell receptor (beta chain) described here comes from a study of OX40 agonist ivuxolimab in advanced cancers. About the study: Checkpoint inhibitors had been given previously to about 38% of patients. Partial responses were observed in three patients, of whom one had hepatocellular carcinoma and two had cutaneous melanoma. Regarding the study as a whole: Among T cells, CD8+ cells averaged more expanded clones than CD4+ cells. Both CD4+ and CD8+ T cell populations in blood had undergone clonal expansion by week 6 at 0.1 to 3.0 mg/kg.

Clones were sequenced by immunoSEQ multiplex PCR, and TCRdb holds only the in-frame ones, with some missing. The table includes 30,000 to 40,000 clones, roughly nine tenths detected once. About this clone itself: The antigen is unknown.

The germline V gene has CDR1 KGHSH and CDR2 LQKENI. This CDR3 spans 19 amino acids. V was trimmed by 3 bases and J by 0 bases, leaving 23 bases between them. The sequencing here drew on CD4+ or CD8+ T cells sorted from blood, taken in a trial of the OX40 agonist ivuxolimab. The chain combines TRBV18 with TRBJ1-1; a weak D match, TRBD1 (5 bases). This receptor was obtained from an adult with an advanced solid tumor such as melanoma, head and neck, liver or kidney cancer. The CDR3 sequence: CASSPSPGPTLEVNTEAFF. The CDR3 DNA reads as TGTGCCAGCTCACCCTCCCCGGGACCGACCCTTGAGGTGAACACTGAAGCTTTCTTT.